The 2 T cell receptor beta chains listed next were all sequenced from one sample in a study of human T cells and chemical hapten exposure. Time point in this sample: patch test 2, 6 weeks after DPC sensitization. The treatment is: therapeutic diphenylcyclopropenone sensitization with weekly scalp DPC. Each CDR3 protein gets one entry after TCRdb re-called the RACE reads with MiXCR. Among approximately 82,000 distinct CDR3 sequences listed, 5% to 8.5% were seen once. This material consisted of whole blood, taken in connection with sensitization to the hapten diphenylcyclopropenone (DPC). These receptors all come from a woman aged 25 to 39 with alopecia areata. Some clones in this sample may be carry-over from other donors' samples.

Only a few counts were recorded for this clonotype. The V call is TRBV6-5, the J call TRBJ1-2, with 8 bases that match TRBD1. The CDR3 has 13 amino acids. The V gene's germline CDR1 is MNHEY and CDR2 SVGAGI. Trimming cost V 6 bases and J 3 bases; bases outside gene matches: 3. CDR3 loop: CASRSGQDYGYTF. The CDR3 coding sequence is TGTGCCAGCAGATCGGGACAGGACTATGGCTACACCTTC.

This clonotype was counted many times. The CDR3 loop is CASSLDGTGELFF. As DNA, the CDR3 is TGTGCCAGCAGCTTAGACGGAACCGGGGAGCTGTTTTTT. The gene calls are TRBV7-2 and TRBJ2-2; D remains unclear. The CDR3 is 13 amino acids. Germline V CDR1 and CDR2: SGHTA, FQGNSA. Deletions cut 1 base from V and 5 bases from J, with 5 bases between.